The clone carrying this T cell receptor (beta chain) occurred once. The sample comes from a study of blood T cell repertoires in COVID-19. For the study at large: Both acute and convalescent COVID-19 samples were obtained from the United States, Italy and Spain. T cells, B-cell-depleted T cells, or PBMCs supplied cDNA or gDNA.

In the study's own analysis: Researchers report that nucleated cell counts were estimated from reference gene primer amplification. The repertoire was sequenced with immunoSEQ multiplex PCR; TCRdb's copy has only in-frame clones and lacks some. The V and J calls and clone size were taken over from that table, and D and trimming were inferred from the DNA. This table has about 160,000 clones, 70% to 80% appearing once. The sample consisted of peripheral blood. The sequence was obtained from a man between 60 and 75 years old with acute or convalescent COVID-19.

DNA for the CDR3: TGTGCCAGCAGCCCGGGACTAGCGGGGACCTCCTACAATGAGCAGTTCTTC. It specifies CASSPGLAGTSYNEQFF. This chain links TRBV7-6 with TRBJ2-1; 13 nucleotides match TRBD2. This CDR3 comprises 17 residues. Losses at the gene ends were 5 bases for V and 0 bases for J; bases not matched to a gene: 4. The germline V gene encodes CDR1 SGHVS and CDR2 FNYEAQ.